Listed here is a single TCR beta chain. What it binds is unknown. Produced via immunoSEQ multiplex PCR; TCRdb's table is partial and in-frame only. The table shows about 25,000 clones, with more than 75% occurring only once. The data were taken from a study of neoadjuvant nivolumab and ipilimumab in lung cancer. Trimming pared 4 bases from V and 2 bases from J, leaving 10 bases between. The V gene's germline CDR1 is GTSNPN and CDR2 SVGIG (reference sequence). CDR3 length: 13 residues. Regarding the study as a whole: Pretherapy blood TCR richness correlated positively with resected tumor richness.

The clonotype originates from an adult with non-small cell lung cancer. The specimen was tumor tissue, collected after neoadjuvant nivolumab, alone or with ipilimumab, at or shortly before surgery. This chain joins TRBV30 and TRBJ2-3; D remains ambiguous. CDR3 sequence reads: CAWNPPNTDTQYF. The CDR3 coding sequence is TGTGCCTGGAACCCACCAAACACAGATACGCAGTATTTT.